These 20 T cell receptor beta chains were all obtained from the same sample, sequenced in a study of T cell repertoires in cytomegalovirus infection. TCRdb re-called the reads through MiXCR, storing one row per CDR3 protein. The table records 160,000 or so distinct CDR3 sequences, under 20% of them present only once. The sequencing sample was made of CD8+ T cells from PBMCs. The receptors come from a human donor in good health (CMV status not recorded). Some clones in this sample may be carry-over from other donors' samples.

The rearrangement joins TRBV10-1 to TRBJ2-7; 11 nucleotides agree with TRBD2. CDR3 size: 15 residues. With V trimmed by 0 bases and J by 6 bases, 4 bases remained unmatched. The germline gives CDR1 WNHNN, CDR2 SYGVQD (reference sequence). CDR3 loop: CASSESTSGSTEQYF. CDR3 sequence (DNA): TGCGCCAGCAGTGAGTCAACTAGCGGGAGTACCGAGCAGTACTTC.

This clonotype has more than one count but fewer than ten. V and J are TRBV7-2 and TRBJ2-7, with D unresolved. In germline, CDR1 is SGHTA, CDR2 FQGNSA. The CDR3 is made up of 16 amino acids. V was clipped by 6 bases and J by 2 bases, with 20 bases between them. The CDR3 reads CASSPDHVLEPYEQYF. In DNA, the CDR3 is TGTGCCAGCAGTCCCGACCATGTATTAGAACCCTACGAGCAGTACTTC. The full variable domain, rest sourced from reference TRBV7-2 and TRBJ2-7, is GAGVSQSPSNKVTEKGKDVELRCDPISGHTALYWYRQSLGQGLEFLIYFQGNSAPDKSGLPSDRFSAERTGGSVSTLTIQRTQQEDSAVYLCASSPDHVLEPYEQYFGPGTRLTVT.

The chain recombines TRBV7-9 with TRBJ2-7; TRBD2 agrees at 9 bases. CDR3 length equals 14 residues. The junction had 6 bases not matched to a gene; V was cut back by 5 bases and J by 4 bases. The germline V gene has CDR1 SEHNR and CDR2 FQNEAQ (reference sequence). The CDR3 sequence is CASSIRTSVYEQYF. The DNA for the CDR3 is TGTGCCAGCAGCATACGGACTAGCGTGTACGAGCAGTACTTC. The whole variable domain, remainder taken from reference TRBV7-9 and TRBJ2-7, is DTGVSQNPRHKITKRGQNVTFRCDPISEHNRLYWYRQTLGQGPEFLTYFQNEAQLEKSRLLSDRFSAERPKGSFSTLEIQRTEQGDSAMYLCASSIRTSVYEQYFGPGTRLTVT.

A few counts support this clonotype. The chain links TRBV28 to TRBJ2-7; D gene uncertain. The CDR3 spans 14 residues. Trimming cost V 6 bases and J 0 bases, with 12 bases left between them. Germline CDR1 MDHEN, CDR2 SYDVKM. DNA for the CDR3: TGTGCCAGCAGGCATCAGTCGGACTCCTACGAGCAGTACTTC. Translation: CASRHQSDSYEQYF.

This clonotype occurred a few times. The V call is TRBV11-3, the J call TRBJ2-2, with D unresolved. The CDR3 extends over 13 amino acids. Trimming left V 1 base short and J 4 bases short, with 4 bases between. Germline lookup yields CDR1 SGHNT and CDR2 YENEEA. CDR3 DNA sequence: TGTGCCAGCAGCTTAGTGGCCACCGGGGAGCTGTTTTTT. Encoded protein: CASSLVATGELFF.

V usage is TRBV12-3 or TRBV12-4 and J usage is TRBJ1-2, with a tentative D call TRBD1 (6 bases). CDR3 length: 13 residues. Trimming removed 7 bases at V and 8 bases at J, with 17 bases between. This CDR3 reads CASTSSGARGYTF. In DNA form, the CDR3 reads TGTGCCAGCACCTCGTCAGGGGCGCGGGGCTACACCTTC.

The V and J genes are TRBV7-9 and TRBJ2-7, with no clear D. The CDR3 sequence is 14 residues long. The ends were cut back, 5 bases at V and 2 bases at J, with 13 bases in the middle. Germline CDR1 is SEHNR and CDR2 is FQNEAQ (reference sequence). CDR3 DNA: TGTGCCAGCAGCCCATTGGGGTTCCCCTACGAGCAGTACTTC. It yields the protein CASSPLGFPYEQYF. The entire variable domain, with the rest obtained from reference TRBV7-9 and TRBJ2-7, is as follows: DTGVSQNPRHKITKRGQNVTFRCDPISEHNRLYWYRQTLGQGPEFLTYFQNEAQLEKSRLLSDRFSAERPKGSFSTLEIQRTEQGDSAMYLCASSPLGFPYEQYFGPGTRLTVT.

The chain joins TRBV7-8 to TRBJ2-6; the D gene is possibly TRBD1 (5 bases). Trimming shortened V by 5 bases and J by 0 bases, and 8 bases separated the two germline ends. Germline V gene lookup returns CDR1 SGHVS and CDR2 FQNEAQ. CDR3 size: 15 residues. In DNA, the CDR3 is TGTGCCAGCAGCCTAAGGGGCTCTGGGGCCAACGTCCTGACTTTC. This sequence encodes CASSLRGSGANVLTF.

At least ten counts were recorded for this clonotype. The chain couples TRBV7-9 to TRBJ2-7, with 10 positions matching TRBD1. V was pared by 6 bases and J by 1 base, with 6 bases of the junction left unmatched. The CDR3 extends over 15 amino acids. Germline V gene sequence: CDR1 SEHNR, CDR2 FQNEAQ (reference sequence). The CDR3 coding sequence is TGTGCCAGCAGTCAACCGGGACAGGGGTCCTACGAGCAGTACTTC. Protein: CASSQPGQGSYEQYF.

This clonotype was observed once. The chain is built from TRBV7-8 and TRBJ2-7, with 9 bases fitting TRBD2. From germline, CDR1 is SGHVS and CDR2 FQNEAQ. The CDR3 runs 16 residues. After removal of 4 bases from V and 2 bases from J, the junction contained 9 bases not matched to a gene. CDR3 in DNA: TGTGCCAGCAGCTATCCGGAGGCGGGAGGGCCCTACGAGCAGTACTTC. Translation gives CASSYPEAGGPYEQYF.

This clonotype was counted many times. The genes are TRBV7-8 and TRBJ2-7; no clear D. Germline V gives CDR1 SGHVS, CDR2 FQNEAQ. The CDR3 sequence is 12 residues long. V was pared by 0 bases and J by 4 bases, with 4 bases between. DNA of the CDR3: TGTGCCAGCAGCTTAGCCCAGTACGAGCAGTACTTC. It specifies CASSLAQYEQYF.

This chain joins TRBV9 and TRBJ2-7; a weak D match, TRBD1 (7 bases). V shed 0 bases and J shed 1 base, with 11 bases lying between them. This CDR3 region has 15 residues. From germline, CDR1 is SGDLS and CDR2 YYNGEE. The CDR3 nucleotides read TGTGCCAGCAGCGTAGAGGCAGGGGGGTCCTACGAGCAGTACTTC. The encoded protein is CASSVEAGGSYEQYF.

At least ten counts were recorded for this clonotype. V and J are TRBV7-4 and TRBJ2-7, with TRBD2 matching over 10 bases. This CDR3 is built from 15 residues. Per germline, CDR1 SGHVT and CDR2 SQSDAQ. V shed 2 bases, J shed 6 bases, and the junction held 7 bases outside the gene matches. CDR3 in amino acids: CASSLSPLAGVEQYF. CDR3 DNA: TGTGCCAGCAGCTTAAGTCCTCTAGCGGGAGTCGAGCAGTACTTC.

The V and J genes are TRBV28 and TRBJ2-5; D remains unclear. From germline, CDR1 is MDHEN and CDR2 SYDVKM. The CDR3 contains 14 residues. V lost 6 bases, J lost 0 bases, and 11 bases lay in between. Here the CDR3 DNA reads TGTGCCAGCAGCCCCCCAGGTTACCAAGAGACCCAGTACTTC. This gives the protein CASSPPGYQETQYF.

This clonotype appeared a few times. The rearrangement joins TRBV25-1 to TRBJ2-1; 7 nucleotides agree with TRBD2. The CDR3 sequence is 17 residues long. Germline CDR1 is MGHDK and CDR2 is SYGVNS. The V gene end was trimmed by 4 bases and the J gene end by 8 bases; junction bases not matched to a gene: 17. CDR3 amino acids: CASSARRLAGGFDEQFF. The DNA for the CDR3 is TGTGCCAGCAGTGCCCGAAGACTAGCTGGGGGGTTTGATGAGCAGTTCTTC.

The chain recombines TRBV6-5 with TRBJ2-3; 10 bases line up with TRBD2. The CDR3 runs to 18 residues. The germline V gene has CDR1 MNHEY and CDR2 SVGAGI. V dropped 0 bases and J dropped 0; count of bases not matched to a gene: 6. CDR3 protein: CASSYSIGLAASTDTQYF. In DNA form, the CDR3 reads TGTGCCAGCAGTTACTCGATTGGACTAGCGGCTAGCACAGATACGCAGTATTTT.

This clonotype was seen more than once but under ten times. The chain is built from TRBV7-2 and TRBJ2-7; D possibly corresponds to TRBD2 (6 bases). This CDR3 has 13 amino acids. V lost 4 bases and J 2 bases, leaving 9 bases between the germline ends. Germline assignment: CDR1 SGHTA and CDR2 FQGNSA. In DNA, the CDR3 is TGTGCCAGCAGCTATAGCGGAACCTACGAGCAGTACTTC. It translates to CASSYSGTYEQYF.

V usage is TRBV29-1 and J usage is TRBJ2-1, with TRBD2 matching 8 bases. After removal of 6 bases from V and 2 bases from J, the junction contained 6 bases not matched to a gene. This CDR3 is 14 amino acids long. Per germline, CDR1 SQVTM and CDR2 ANQGSEA. The CDR3 DNA follows: TGCAGCGTCTCCGTGCGGGGGGCCTACAATGAGCAGTTCTTC. Amino acid sequence: CSVSVRGAYNEQFF.

This clonotype was picked up a small number of times. The CDR3 sequence is CAISIDREGEQFF. CDR3 coding DNA: TGTGCCATCAGTATCGACAGGGAAGGTGAGCAGTTCTTC. The rearrangement links TRBV10-3 to TRBJ2-1; 7 bases fit TRBD1. Germline V gives CDR1 ENHRY, CDR2 SYGVKD. Losses at the gene ends were 5 bases for V and 9 bases for J; bases not matched to a gene: 7. The CDR3 totals 13 residues.

The chain carries TRBV6-2 or TRBV6-3 and TRBJ1-1; no reliable D call. V lost 4 bases to trimming and J lost 3 bases, with 12 bases between them. Germline CDR1 reads MNHEY; CDR2 reads SVGEGT. The length of the CDR3 is 14 residues. Here the CDR3 reads CASSSGRIYTEAFF. CDR3 nucleotides: TGTGCCAGCAGTTCCGGGCGGATTTACACTGAAGCTTTCTTT.